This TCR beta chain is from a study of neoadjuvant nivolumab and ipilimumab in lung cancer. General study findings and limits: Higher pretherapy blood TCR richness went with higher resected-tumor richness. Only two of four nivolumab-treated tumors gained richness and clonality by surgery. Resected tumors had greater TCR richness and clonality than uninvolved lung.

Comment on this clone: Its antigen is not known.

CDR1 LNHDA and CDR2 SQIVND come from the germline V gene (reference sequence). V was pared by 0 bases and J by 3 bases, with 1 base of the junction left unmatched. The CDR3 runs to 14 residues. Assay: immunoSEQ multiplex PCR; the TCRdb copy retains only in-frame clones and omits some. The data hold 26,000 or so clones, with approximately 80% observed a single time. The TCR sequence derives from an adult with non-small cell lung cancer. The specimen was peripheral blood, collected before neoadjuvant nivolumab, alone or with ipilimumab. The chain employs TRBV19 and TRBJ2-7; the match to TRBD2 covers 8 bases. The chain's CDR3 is CASSIDREGYEQYF. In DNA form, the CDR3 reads TGTGCCAGTAGTATAGATCGGGAGGGCTACGAGCAGTACTTC.